What follows are 27 T cell receptor beta chains derived from one specimen sequenced in a study of T cell changes during pregnancy in multiple sclerosis. Here immunoSEQ multiplex PCR was the method, and the copy in TCRdb shows in-frame clones only, minus some. The top ten hold over 0.85% of the sample, which has roughly 48,000 clones, roughly 92% seen once. This material consisted of CD4+ T cells from peripheral blood mononuclear cells, taken in the second trimester of pregnancy. These receptors were obtained from a female donor in good health, enrolled as a control in a pregnancy study.

V and J are TRBV5-1 and TRBJ1-1; 8 bases are a match to TRBD1. CDR1 SGHRS and CDR2 YFSETQ come from the germline V gene. Losses at the gene ends were 7 bases for V and 1 base for J; bases not matched to a gene: 6. This CDR3 is 14 amino acids long. The CDR3 here is CASGRDRTNTEAFF. The CDR3 DNA sequence: TGCGCCAGCGGACGGGACAGGACGAACACTGAAGCTTTCTTT.

The rearrangement joins TRBV10-3 to TRBJ1-2; 10 nucleotides align to TRBD1. The CDR3 length is 15 residues. The V gene's germline CDR1 is ENHRY and CDR2 SYGVKD. V was pared by 10 bases and J by 1 base, with 9 bases of the junction left unmatched. In DNA form, the CDR3 reads TGTGCCACTCGGCCGGGACAGGGGTATAACTATGGCTACACCTTC. Its protein is CATRPGQGYNYGYTF.

This clone showed up just a few times. The CDR3 loop is CASSTFTGWSTEAFF. In DNA, the CDR3 is TGTGCCAGCAGTACCTTCACAGGGTGGAGCACTGAAGCTTTCTTT. The V gene is TRBV6-6, the J gene TRBJ1-1; TRBD1 might be the D (6 bases). Germline CDR1 reads MNHNY; CDR2 reads SVGAGI (reference sequence). This CDR3 is 15 amino acids long. The ends were cut back, 5 bases at V and 4 bases at J, with 17 bases in the middle.

The V and J genes are TRBV19 and TRBJ2-3; 15 bases fit TRBD2. CDR1 LNHDA and CDR2 SQIVND come from the germline V gene (reference sequence). V dropped 8 bases and J dropped 0; count of bases not matched to a gene: 12. This CDR3 region has 19 residues. The CDR3 sequence: CASAGLAGGLPTSTDTQYF. The CDR3 nucleotides read TGTGCCAGTGCGGGACTAGCGGGAGGCCTACCTACGAGCACAGATACGCAGTATTTT.

This chain uses TRBV28 with TRBJ2-1; 9 positions match TRBD2. The germline gives CDR1 MDHEN, CDR2 SYDVKM. The CDR3 runs 18 residues. J lost 5 bases, V lost 5 bases, and 16 bases had no gene match. For the CDR3, the DNA is TGTGCCAGCAGTCCAGTCCCGGGCCTAGCGGGAAGAAACAATGAGCAGTTCTTC. Translating gives CASSPVPGLAGRNNEQFF. The whole variable domain, remainder taken from reference TRBV28 and TRBJ2-1, is DVKVTQSSRYLVKRTGEKVFLECVQDMDHENMFWYRQDPGLGLRLIYFSYDVKMKEKGDIPEGYSVSREKKERFSLILESASTNQTSMYLCASSPVPGLAGRNNEQFFGPGTRLTVL.

This rearrangement joins TRBV7-2 to TRBJ1-2, with 7 bases identical to TRBD1. Germline V gene sequence: CDR1 SGHTA, CDR2 FQGNSA. The V segment lost 5 bases and the J segment 4 bases; nucleotides outside the gene matches: 4. The CDR3 is made up of 13 amino acids. The CDR3 region is CASSLDRAYGYTF. Written as DNA, the CDR3 is TGTGCCAGCAGCCTTGACAGGGCCTATGGCTACACCTTC.

The J gene is TRBJ2-1, the V gene TRBV7-6, with TRBD2 matching 13 bases. V dropped 1 base and J dropped 8; count of bases not matched to a gene: 14. CDR3 length: 19 amino acids. From germline, CDR1 is SGHVS and CDR2 FNYEAQ. CDR3 residues: CASSLGELGLAGPGDEQFF. The CDR3 DNA follows: TGTGCCAGCAGCTTAGGGGAATTGGGACTAGCGGGGCCGGGAGATGAGCAGTTCTTC.

The sample holds one count of this clone. The V and J genes are TRBV28 and TRBJ2-7, with TRBD1 matching over 8 bases. The CDR3 spans 15 residues. Germline V gene lookup returns CDR1 MDHEN and CDR2 SYDVKM. V lost 2 bases to trimming and J lost 5 bases; unmatched junction nucleotides: 8. CDR3 protein: CASSLGRGRGHEQYF. In DNA form, the CDR3 reads TGTGCCAGCAGTTTAGGGCGTGGCAGGGGGCACGAGCAGTACTTC.

The chain joins TRBV27 to TRBJ2-5; no reliable D call. Per germline, CDR1 MNHEY and CDR2 SMNVEV (reference sequence). V was cut by 6 bases and J by 2 bases, with 13 bases left in between. The CDR3 totals 14 residues. DNA for the CDR3: TGTGCCAGCAGGCCTGACTGGCAACAAGAGACCCAGTACTTC. It is translated as CASRPDWQQETQYF.

V and J are TRBV13 and TRBJ2-5; 10 bases map to TRBD1. With V trimmed by 8 bases and J by 4 bases, 16 bases remained unmatched. The CDR3 covers 17 residues. Per germline, CDR1 PRHDT and CDR2 FYEKMQ (reference sequence). CDR3 sequence: CASRDRGHRGAGETQYF. CDR3 coding DNA: TGTGCCAGCCGGGACAGGGGCCATCGGGGGGCCGGAGAGACCCAGTACTTC.

This clone came up once. The V call is TRBV19, the J call TRBJ1-1; the D gene is possibly TRBD1 (5 bases). The germline V gene encodes CDR1 LNHDA and CDR2 SQIVND (reference sequence). Trimming shortened V by 7 bases and J by 10 bases, and 13 bases separated the two germline ends. This CDR3 has 11 residues. This chain's CDR3 is CASIMGRRAFF. DNA for the CDR3: TGTGCCAGTATCATGGGGCGCCGAGCTTTCTTT.

This chain connects TRBV9 to TRBJ2-1, with 7 bases fitting TRBD2. With 4 bases clipped from V and 0 bases from J, the junction kept 7 bases outside the gene matches. CDR1 SGDLS and CDR2 YYNGEE come from the germline V gene. CDR3 size: 16 residues. The CDR3 sequence: CASSLTWGGSYNEQFF. CDR3 in DNA: TGTGCCAGCAGCTTAACGTGGGGGGGCTCCTACAATGAGCAGTTCTTC.

J is TRBJ1-2 and V is TRBV7-9; the D is unclear. The CDR3 runs 13 residues. Trimming pared 6 bases from V and 5 bases from J, leaving 13 bases between. Germline CDR1 and CDR2: SEHNR and FQNEAQ (reference sequence). The CDR3 nucleotides are TGTGCCAGCAGTACTACCACGGGTTATGGCTACACCTTC. Translated: CASSTTTGYGYTF. Combining the CDR3 with reference TRBV7-9 and TRBJ1-2 gives the whole variable domain DTGVSQNPRHKITKRGQNVTFRCDPISEHNRLYWYRQTLGQGPEFLTYFQNEAQLEKSRLLSDRFSAERPKGSFSTLEIQRTEQGDSAMYLCASSTTTGYGYTFGSGTRLTVV.

The chain carries TRBV7-9 and TRBJ2-1, with 11 bases aligning to TRBD2. The CDR3 is 16 residues long. Germline V gives CDR1 SEHNR, CDR2 FQNEAQ (reference sequence). The junction had 9 bases not matched to a gene; V was cut back by 3 bases and J by 8 bases. CDR3 sequence (DNA): TGTGCCAGCAGCTTGCCCACTAGCGGGAGTGTCTATGAGCAGTTCTTC. It encodes CASSLPTSGSVYEQFF.

This chain uses TRBV28 with TRBJ2-5, with a weak D call TRBD2 (6 bases). V lost 6 bases, J lost 6 bases, and 14 bases lay in between. Germline V gene lookup returns CDR1 MDHEN and CDR2 SYDVKM. This CDR3 has 13 residues. The CDR3 protein is CASSRSGTQTQYF. The DNA for the CDR3 is TGTGCCAGCAGCCGTAGCGGTACTCAGACCCAGTACTTC.

This clone has a handful of counts. The V call is TRBV7-9, the J call TRBJ1-1; 7 nucleotides match TRBD1. This CDR3 has 11 amino acids. Losses at the gene ends were 3 bases for V and 8 bases for J; bases not matched to a gene: 0. Per germline, CDR1 SEHNR and CDR2 FQNEAQ (reference sequence). CDR3 residues: CASSLDREAFF. The CDR3 region has the DNA TGTGCCAGCAGCTTGGACAGGGAAGCTTTCTTT.

This rearrangement joins TRBV2 to TRBJ1-4, with 7 bases fitting TRBD1. Trimming removed 7 bases from V and 8 bases from J; junction bases left unmatched: 10. This CDR3 contains 14 residues. CDR1 SNHLY and CDR2 FYNNEI come from the germline V gene. Written as DNA, the CDR3 is TGTGCCAGCACCCGGCAGGGGGATTTGGAAAAACTGTTTTTT. Its protein is CASTRQGDLEKLFF.

V is TRBV11-2 and J is TRBJ1-4; TRBD1 is a possible D gene (6 bases). The CDR3 is 15 residues long. Trimming pared 4 bases from V and 7 bases from J, leaving 16 bases between. The germline V gene encodes CDR1 SGHAT and CDR2 FQNNGV. This CDR3 is CASSSLQGRGEKLFF. The CDR3 DNA follows: TGTGCCAGCAGCTCTTTACAGGGTCGGGGTGAAAAACTGTTTTTT.

This clone was seen a single time. V usage is TRBV7-6 and J usage is TRBJ1-6, with 9 bases identical to TRBD1. The V gene's germline CDR1 is SGHVS and CDR2 FNYEAQ. V shed 4 bases, J shed 2 bases, and the junction held 3 bases outside the gene matches. This CDR3 is built from 16 residues. Here the CDR3 DNA reads TGTGCCAGCAGCTCCCGGGACAGGGCCTATAATTCACCCCTCCACTTT. It is translated as CASSSRDRAYNSPLHF.

This chain joins TRBV4-3 and TRBJ1-1; D remains unclear. This CDR3 has 14 amino acids. Trimming left V 1 base short and J 0 bases short, with 6 bases between. Per the germline V gene, CDR1 is LGHNA and CDR2 is YSLEER. The CDR3: CASSQGHMNTEAFF. Written as DNA, the CDR3 is TGCGCCAGCAGCCAAGGACACATGAACACTGAAGCTTTCTTT.

The chain links TRBV28 to TRBJ2-5, with D uncertain. Trimming took 3 bases from V and 4 from J, leaving 9 bases between them. Germline V CDR1 and CDR2: MDHEN, SYDVKM. CDR3 length: 13 amino acids. The chain's CDR3 is CASSLWAPETQYF. CDR3 DNA: TGTGCCAGCAGTTTGTGGGCCCCAGAGACCCAGTACTTC.

This rearrangement joins TRBV7-3 to TRBJ2-1; perhaps TRBD1 as D (6 bases). V was pared by 5 bases and J by 7 bases, with 12 bases between. From germline, CDR1 is SGHTA and CDR2 FQGTGA. CDR3 length equals 13 residues. The CDR3 loop reads CASSPSTGNEQFF. The CDR3 DNA follows: TGTGCCAGCAGCCCGTCGACAGGTAATGAGCAGTTCTTC.

This clone was seen a single time. The chain couples TRBV2 to TRBJ2-1; D remains unclear. The CDR3 is made up of 14 amino acids. Germline CDR1 SNHLY, CDR2 FYNNEI. V shed 4 bases and J shed 4 bases, with 11 bases lying between them. The chain's CDR3 is CASSVTGIYNEQFF. CDR3 sequence (DNA): TGTGCCAGCAGTGTAACGGGTATATACAATGAGCAGTTCTTC.

The chain uses TRBV5-1 and TRBJ1-2; D unresolved. This CDR3 has 14 amino acids. V was clipped by 0 bases and J by 2 bases, with 8 bases between them. The germline gives CDR1 SGHRS, CDR2 YFSETQ. The chain's CDR3 is CASSLAAGNYGYTF. CDR3 nucleotides: TGCGCCAGCAGCTTGGCCGCGGGCAACTATGGCTACACCTTC.

The CDR3 DNA reads as TGTGCCAGCAGCGACCTTCAACTAGCGGGAGGGGGGGGCGAGCAGTACTTC. Translated, it gives CASSDLQLAGGGGEQYF. J is TRBJ2-7 and V is TRBV5-4; TRBD2 matches at 13 bases. The trim removed 4 bases at V and 6 bases at J, leaving 13 bases unmatched. CDR3 length: 17 residues. Germline V gives CDR1 SGHNT, CDR2 YYREEE (reference sequence).

In its sample, this clone was seen once. The chain uses TRBV7-2 and TRBJ2-7, with TRBD2 matching over 9 bases. Germline assignment: CDR1 SGHTA and CDR2 FQGNSA. CDR3 length equals 17 residues. V shed 1 base, J shed 4 bases, and the junction held 11 bases outside the gene matches. DNA for the CDR3: TGTGCCAGCAGCTTAGGGGAGGGGAGCGGGAGGAGGTACGAGCAGTACTTC. Translating gives CASSLGEGSGRRYEQYF.

V gene TRBV27 combines with J gene TRBJ2-5, with 8 positions matching TRBD2. Per germline, CDR1 MNHEY and CDR2 SMNVEV (reference sequence). V shed 4 bases, J shed 1 base, and the junction held 17 bases outside the gene matches. The CDR3 has 19 amino acids. Written as DNA, the CDR3 is TGTGCCAGCAGTTCCCCAGCGGGGGCGCGTTTCCCTTCCCAAGAGACCCAGTACTTC. It yields the protein CASSSPAGARFPSQETQYF.